This T cell receptor (beta chain) was profiled in a study of T cells in Graves' hyperthyroidism and ophthalmopathy. RNA transcripts provided the source from which TCR beta CDR3 regions were amplified. TCR CDR3 underwent first-round RT-PCR with the HTBI primer set. TCRdb re-analysed the multiplex PCR reads in MiXCR, keeping a single row per CDR3 protein. The sample comprises 350,000 or so distinct CDR3 sequences, around 18% of which are singletons, and roughly a sixth rests with the top ten. Study findings and constraints: Peripheral blood also featured most of the thyroid clonotypes expanded above 0.001.

This clonotype was detected many times. Its matching antigen is unknown. The CDR3 runs 13 residues. CDR1 and CDR2 (germline): SGHRS, YFSETQ. V gave up 4 bases and J gave up 11 bases; unmatched junction bases: 11. On the basis of clinical symptoms, serum thyroxine and TRAb, thyroid ultrasound and orbital computed tomography, diagnoses were made. The sample consisted of blood. J is TRBJ1-1 and V is TRBV5-1, with TRBD1 identical over 7 bases. The clonotype originates from a woman between 40 and 50 years old with Graves' ophthalmopathy. CDR3 nucleotide sequence: TGCGCCAGCAGCAGGGGACAGTCGGATACGGCTTTCTTT. Amino acid sequence: CASSRGQSDTAFF.